Included here is one TCR beta chain sequence, with context. Clones were sequenced by immunoSEQ multiplex PCR, and TCRdb holds only the in-frame ones, with some missing. Among roughly 2,500,000 clones listed, approximately 94% were seen once. The data were obtained in a study of shared clonotypes between healthy human individuals. Germline lookup yields CDR1 SEHNR and CDR2 FQNEAQ (reference sequence). The V end lost 5 bases, the J end lost 2 bases, and 14 bases lay between the germline ends. The CDR3 has 15 amino acids. Sequenced input: naive CD4+ T cells from PBMCs. Subset denoted: CD45RA+ positively selected. The chain has TRBV7-9 and TRBJ2-3; a possible D gene is TRBD2 (5 bases). The sequence was obtained from a man between 18 and 29 years old in good health. Some clones in this sample may be carry-over from other donors' samples. For the CDR3, the DNA is TGTGCCAGCAGCCTGCCGGGGAAAAACACAGATACGCAGTATTTT. It translates to CASSLPGKNTDTQYF.